The 25 T cell receptor beta chains below come from one sample, sequenced in a study of cytomegalovirus exposure and HLA in healthy donors. Libraries were prepared by immunoSEQ multiplex PCR; TCRdb keeps only in-frame clonotypes and omits some of them. Among more than 70,000 clones listed, 90% to 97% were seen once. The specimen was PBMCs. These receptors came from a young man in good health and CMV-seropositive.

The rearrangement links TRBV14 to TRBJ1-1; D not certain. The CDR3 extends over 12 amino acids. The V end lost 6 bases, the J end lost 3 bases, and 8 bases lay between the germline ends. Germline V gives CDR1 SGHDN, CDR2 FVKESK. The CDR3 protein is CASSPGYTEAFF. CDR3 DNA sequence: TGTGCCAGCAGTCCCGGTTACACTGAAGCTTTCTTT.

The CDR3 DNA reads as TGTGCCACCAGCGGCCAGGATGGGCCGCAGTACTTC. It is translated as CATSGQDGPQYF. The chain combines TRBV15 with TRBJ2-7; D remains unclear. The CDR3 covers 12 residues. V was clipped by 5 bases and J by 9 bases, with 14 bases between them. Germline CDR1 reads LNHNV; CDR2 reads YYDKDF (reference sequence).

The rearrangement joins TRBV15 to TRBJ2-1; 7 bases are a match to TRBD2. The CDR3 covers 15 residues. Germline CDR1 LNHNV, CDR2 YYDKDF (reference sequence). J lost 7 bases, V lost 5 bases, and 11 bases had no gene match. The CDR3 spells CATSWGEGGLNEQFF. CDR3 in DNA: TGTGCCACCAGCTGGGGGGAGGGAGGGTTGAATGAGCAGTTCTTC.

The chain recombines TRBV5-1 with TRBJ2-7, with a possible D match to TRBD1 (6 bases). V lost 2 bases and J 5 bases, leaving 11 bases between the germline ends. The CDR3 has 13 residues. Germline loops: CDR1 SGHRS, CDR2 YFSETQ. Written as DNA, the CDR3 is TGCGCCAGCAGCTTACAGGGTTTCGACGAGCAGTACTTC. It encodes CASSLQGFDEQYF.

This sequence joins TRBV30 and TRBJ2-7; TRBD2 aligns across 9 bases. The V gene end was trimmed by 3 bases and the J gene end by 4 bases; junction bases not matched to a gene: 4. Per the germline V gene, CDR1 is GTSNPN and CDR2 is SVGIG (reference sequence). This CDR3 contains 13 residues. CDR3 sequence (DNA): TGTGCCTGGAGCCCGGGACTAGCTTACGAGCAGTACTTC. Its protein product is CAWSPGLAYEQYF.

The chain uses TRBV28 and TRBJ1-2, with TRBD1 as a possible D gene (5 bases). The V and J ends lost 4 bases and 8 bases respectively, with 17 bases between them. The CDR3 totals 14 residues. The germline V gene has CDR1 MDHEN and CDR2 SYDVKM. CDR3 loop: CASSSLGHRNGYTF. The CDR3 DNA reads as TGTGCCAGCAGTTCCCTAGGACATAGGAACGGCTACACCTTC.

The chain links TRBV14 to TRBJ2-7, with D uncertain. From germline, CDR1 is SGHDN and CDR2 FVKESK. Deletions cut 3 bases from V and 2 bases from J, with 5 bases between. The CDR3 totals 12 residues. CDR3 residues: CASSHITYEQYF. The CDR3 DNA follows: TGTGCCAGCAGCCATATAACCTACGAGCAGTACTTC.

The chain recombines TRBV19 with TRBJ1-1; no reliable D call. This CDR3 region has 13 residues. CDR1 and CDR2 (germline): LNHDA, SQIVND (reference sequence). V was trimmed by 6 bases and J by 4 bases, leaving 12 bases between them. The CDR3 nucleotides are TGTGCCAGTAGGGTTACATCGCTCACTGAAGCTTTCTTT. Translated, it gives CASRVTSLTEAFF.

This rearrangement joins TRBV7-9 to TRBJ2-7; 11 bases map to TRBD1. V lost 4 bases, J lost 3 bases, and 2 bases stayed unmatched. Germline-derived CDR1 and CDR2 are SEHNR and FQNEAQ (reference sequence). The CDR3 runs 14 residues. CDR3 bases: TGTGCCAGCAGCTGGGGACAGGGGGGCTACGAGCAGTACTTC. Translation: CASSWGQGGYEQYF.

This clone has just one count. The V gene is TRBV10-1, the J gene TRBJ2-1, with D possibly matching TRBD2 (5 bases). Per the germline V gene, CDR1 is WNHNN and CDR2 is SYGVQD (reference sequence). This CDR3 is 14 amino acids long. With 2 bases removed from V and 9 bases from J, the gap between germline ends came to 14 bases. The CDR3 DNA sequence: TGCGCCAGCAGTGAGGGGTCGTCCCGGGGTGAGCAGTTCTTC. Amino acid sequence: CASSEGSSRGEQFF.

V is TRBV5-5 and J is TRBJ2-1; D not certain. The CDR3 is made up of 12 amino acids. The V gene lost 4 bases and the J gene lost 10 bases, with 12 bases spanning the gap. From germline, CDR1 is SGHKS and CDR2 YYEKEE (reference sequence). The CDR3 DNA sequence: TGTGCCAGCAGCCCTATGTCGTTGGAGCAGTTCTTC. It is translated as CASSPMSLEQFF.

The chain links TRBV27 to TRBJ2-3; the D gene is possibly TRBD2 (5 bases). V was clipped by 4 bases and J by 0 bases, with 14 bases between them. Germline assignment: CDR1 MNHEY and CDR2 SMNVEV (reference sequence). This CDR3 spans 16 amino acids. The CDR3 DNA is TGTGCCAGCAGTTCAGCGGCTTTTTCTAGCACAGATACGCAGTATTTT. It translates to CASSSAAFSSTDTQYF.

The chain combines TRBV11-2 with TRBJ2-7; 7 nucleotides line up with TRBD2. V gave up 8 bases and J gave up 3 bases; unmatched junction bases: 10. From germline, CDR1 is SGHAT and CDR2 FQNNGV. This CDR3 contains 14 residues. CDR3 DNA sequence: TGTGCCAGCGGGATGGCGGGAGTAAGCTACGAGCAGTACTTC. It is translated as CASGMAGVSYEQYF.

J is TRBJ2-7 and V is TRBV2; TRBD1 aligns across 9 bases. J was trimmed by 3 bases and V by 5 bases; bases with no gene match: 2. Germline assignment: CDR1 SNHLY and CDR2 FYNNEI. CDR3 length equals 13 residues. CDR3 nucleotides: TGTGCCAGCAGTCCGACAGGGGGCTACGAGCAGTACTTC. Its translation is CASSPTGGYEQYF.

The chain combines TRBV5-1 with TRBJ1-5; 7 bases map to TRBD1. The length of the CDR3 is 17 residues. Trimming at V came to 0 bases and at J to 3 bases, leaving 9 bases not matched to a gene. From germline, CDR1 is SGHRS and CDR2 YFSETQ. CDR3 sequence: CASSLGPGQVNNQPQHF. The DNA for the CDR3 is TGCGCCAGCAGCTTGGGCCCAGGACAGGTGAACAATCAGCCCCAGCATTTT.

J is TRBJ2-1 and V is TRBV10-3; 11 nucleotides align to TRBD1. The CDR3 is 15 amino acids. V dropped 11 bases and J dropped 5; count of bases not matched to a gene: 11. Germline V gene lookup returns CDR1 ENHRY and CDR2 SYGVKD. The CDR3 reads CAVSWGQGVNNEQFF. CDR3 nucleotide sequence: TGTGCCGTGTCCTGGGGACAGGGGGTTAACAATGAGCAGTTCTTC.

V and J are TRBV11-3 and TRBJ2-2; unclear D gene. Between the trimmed V and J ends, which lost 3 bases and 1 base, there was a span of 6 bases. This CDR3 contains 14 residues. CDR1 and CDR2 from the germline V gene are SGHNT and YENEEA. The CDR3 sequence is CASSLNRNTGELFF. The CDR3 nucleotides are TGTGCCAGCAGCTTGAACAGGAACACCGGGGAGCTGTTTTTT.

This sequence joins TRBV7-2 and TRBJ2-7; TRBD2 matches at 8 bases. CDR3 length: 14 amino acids. Losses at the gene ends were 5 bases for V and 1 base for J; bases not matched to a gene: 4. Germline values: CDR1 SGHTA, CDR2 FQGNSA. CDR3 protein: CASSPRLASYEQYF. CDR3 sequence (DNA): TGTGCCAGCAGCCCCCGACTAGCGTCCTACGAGCAGTACTTC.

The chain uses TRBV7-9 and TRBJ2-7; 9 positions match TRBD2. V lost 1 base to trimming and J lost 7 bases; unmatched junction nucleotides: 11. This CDR3 comprises 16 residues. CDR1 SEHNR and CDR2 FQNEAQ come from the germline V gene (reference sequence). In DNA form, the CDR3 reads TGTGCCAGCAGCTTAGGAGGCGGGAGGGCGGCGGGGGAGCAGTACTTC. This codes for CASSLGGGRAAGEQYF.

DNA of the CDR3: TGTGCCAGCTCAGACAGGGTCATGAACACTGAAGCTTTCTTT. This gives the protein CASSDRVMNTEAFF. V is TRBV18 and J is TRBJ1-1, with 7 bases identical to TRBD1. The germline CDR1 and CDR2 sequences are KGHSH and LQKENI. Losses at the gene ends were 5 bases for V and 0 bases for J; bases not matched to a gene: 3. CDR3 length equals 14 residues.

This rearrangement joins TRBV7-6 to TRBJ2-3; 7 bases agree with TRBD2. The ends lost 6 bases at V and 2 bases at J; junction bases unmatched: 11. CDR1 SGHVS and CDR2 FNYEAQ come from the germline V gene. The length of the CDR3 is 16 residues. Written as DNA, the CDR3 is TGTGCCAGCAGTGTCTTAACGGGAGGCCCCACAGATACGCAGTATTTT. Its protein product is CASSVLTGGPTDTQYF.

The chain uses TRBV5-4 and TRBJ1-1; 7 bases map to TRBD1. CDR3 length: 16 amino acids. The germline CDR1 and CDR2 sequences are SGHNT and YYREEE (reference sequence). The ends lost 6 bases at V and 2 bases at J; junction bases unmatched: 13. The CDR3 is CASTIGGGGFNTEAFF. The CDR3 region has the DNA TGTGCCAGCACCATAGGAGGGGGCGGTTTCAACACTGAAGCTTTCTTT.

This clone was recorded only once. This chain joins TRBV28 and TRBJ2-7; perhaps TRBD2 as D (6 bases). The V gene lost 1 base and the J gene lost 3 bases, with 13 bases spanning the gap. CDR1 is MDHEN and CDR2 is SYDVKM in the germline V gene. The CDR3 contains 15 residues. CDR3 amino acids: CASSLSSGTGYEQYF. CDR3 DNA: TGTGCCAGCAGTTTATCGTCCGGGACTGGCTACGAGCAGTACTTC.

The chain combines TRBV7-6 with TRBJ1-2; perhaps TRBD1 as D (6 bases). The CDR3 covers 14 residues. V lost 5 bases, J lost 0 bases, and 10 bases lay in between. CDR1 is SGHVS, CDR2 FNYEAQ, per germline. The CDR3 sequence: CASSAGTTNYGYTF. The CDR3 coding sequence is TGTGCCAGCAGCGCCGGGACAACTAACTATGGCTACACCTTC.

The V call is TRBV11-3, the J call TRBJ2-1, with D perhaps TRBD2 (6 bases). Trimming cost V 2 bases and J 8 bases, with 16 bases left between them. The CDR3 consists of 15 residues. From germline, CDR1 is SGHNT and CDR2 YENEEA. CDR3 sequence: CASSLRAGLGDEQFF. The CDR3 region has the DNA TGTGCCAGCAGCTTAAGGGCGGGACTTGGTGATGAGCAGTTCTTC.